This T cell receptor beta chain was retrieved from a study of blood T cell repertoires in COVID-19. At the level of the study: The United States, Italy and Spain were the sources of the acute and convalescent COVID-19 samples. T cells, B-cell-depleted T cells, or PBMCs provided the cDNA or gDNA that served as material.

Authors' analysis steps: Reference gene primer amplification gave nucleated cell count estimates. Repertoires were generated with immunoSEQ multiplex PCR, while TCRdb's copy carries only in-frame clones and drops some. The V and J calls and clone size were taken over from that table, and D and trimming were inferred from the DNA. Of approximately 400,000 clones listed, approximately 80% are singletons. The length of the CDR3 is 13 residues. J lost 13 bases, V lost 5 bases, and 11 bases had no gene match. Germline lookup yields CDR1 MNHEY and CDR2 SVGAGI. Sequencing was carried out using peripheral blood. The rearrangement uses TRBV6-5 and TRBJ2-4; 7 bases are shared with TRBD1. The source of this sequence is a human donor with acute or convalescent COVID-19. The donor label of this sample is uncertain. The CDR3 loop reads CASSTPGQVRQYF. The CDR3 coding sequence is TGTGCCAGCAGTACCCCAGGACAGGTCCGCCAGTACTTC.